The T cell receptor beta chain under discussion was sequenced for a study of blood T cell repertoires in COVID-19. Study context: Samples came from the United States, Italy and Spain, spanning acute and convalescent COVID-19. From T cells, B-cell-depleted T cells, or PBMCs came the material, which was cDNA or gDNA.

TCRdb keeps only in-frame clones here, not all; method: immunoSEQ multiplex PCR. Of about 20,000 clones in the sample, 89% were seen once. This CDR3 is 13 amino acids long. V lost 6 bases and J lost 0, with 6 bases in between. Germline V gene lookup returns CDR1 MNHEY and CDR2 SMNVEV (reference sequence). The chain combines TRBV27 with TRBJ2-1; no definite D call. This sequence was found in a human donor in a cohort sampled during active COVID-19. The material sequenced was peripheral blood. The CDR3 bases are TGTGCCAGCAGGGCTAGCTCCTACAATGAGCAGTTCTTC. Amino acids: CASRASSYNEQFF.